The following is a T cell receptor beta chain sequence with its context. This entry comes from a study of blood T cell repertoires in COVID-19. Turning to the study itself: Nucleic acid was either cDNA or gDNA, and it came from T cells, B-cell-depleted T cells, or PBMCs.

Germline V gene data show CDR1 as MNHEY and CDR2 as SMNVEV (reference sequence). V was shortened by 1 base and J by 8 bases, with 9 bases between the two germline ends. The CDR3 covers 13 residues. Seattle cases were enrolled at active infection and followed longitudinally. Original methodology: Cell counts per sample came from amplifying reference gene primers. The protocol was immunoSEQ multiplex PCR, while the TCRdb copy is restricted to in-frame clones and leaves out a portion. D and trimming were read from the DNA, whereas the V and J calls and clone size are those reported in that table. The sample has fewer than 400,000 clones, roughly 91% seen once.

This clonotype originated in a woman aged 25 to 45 with COVID-19, enrolled during active disease. Sequencing was carried out using peripheral blood. The chain has TRBV27 and TRBJ2-4; D is ambiguous. The CDR3 bases are TGTGCCAGCAGTTTATGGGCCCAGGACATTCAGTACTTC. Residues: CASSLWAQDIQYF.